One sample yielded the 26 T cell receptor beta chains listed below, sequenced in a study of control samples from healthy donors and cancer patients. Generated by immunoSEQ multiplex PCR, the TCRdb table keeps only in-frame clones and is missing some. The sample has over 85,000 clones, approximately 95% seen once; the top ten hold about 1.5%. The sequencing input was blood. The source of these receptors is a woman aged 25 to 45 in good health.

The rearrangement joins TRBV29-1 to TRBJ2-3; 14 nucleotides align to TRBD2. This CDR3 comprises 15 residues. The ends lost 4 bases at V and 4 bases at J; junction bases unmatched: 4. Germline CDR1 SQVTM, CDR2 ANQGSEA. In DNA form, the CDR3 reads TGCAGCGTTGTCGGACTAGCGGGGGGTGCAGATACGCAGTATTTT. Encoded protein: CSVVGLAGGADTQYF.

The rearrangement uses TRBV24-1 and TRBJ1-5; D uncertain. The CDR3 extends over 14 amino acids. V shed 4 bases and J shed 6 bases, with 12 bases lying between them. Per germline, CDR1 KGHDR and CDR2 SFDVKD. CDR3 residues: CATSENPWGQPQHF. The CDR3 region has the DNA TGTGCCACCAGTGAGAACCCCTGGGGTCAGCCCCAGCATTTT.

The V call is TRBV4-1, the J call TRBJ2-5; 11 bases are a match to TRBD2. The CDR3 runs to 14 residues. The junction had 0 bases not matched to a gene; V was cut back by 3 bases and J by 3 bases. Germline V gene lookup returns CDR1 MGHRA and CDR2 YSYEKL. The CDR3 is CASSQGLAEETQYF. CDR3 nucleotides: TGCGCCAGCAGCCAGGGACTAGCGGAAGAGACCCAGTACTTC.

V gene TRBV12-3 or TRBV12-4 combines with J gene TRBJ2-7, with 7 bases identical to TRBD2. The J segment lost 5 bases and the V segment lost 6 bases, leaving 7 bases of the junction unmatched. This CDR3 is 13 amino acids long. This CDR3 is CASRLAPYDEQYF. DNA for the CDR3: TGTGCCAGCAGACTAGCGCCCTATGACGAGCAGTACTTC.

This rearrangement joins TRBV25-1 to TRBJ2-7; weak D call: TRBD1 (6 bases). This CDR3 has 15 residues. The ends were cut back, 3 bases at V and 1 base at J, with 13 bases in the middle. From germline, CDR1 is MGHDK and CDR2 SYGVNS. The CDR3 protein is CASSDPGDPSYEQYF. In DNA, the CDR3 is TGTGCCAGCAGTGATCCAGGGGACCCTTCCTACGAGCAGTACTTC.

The DNA for the CDR3 is TGTGCCAGCACCCCTTGGGCATTCGTGGATTCACCCCTCCACTTT. As protein: CASTPWAFVDSPLHF. The chain uses TRBV5-5 and TRBJ1-6; D remains ambiguous. The CDR3 has 15 amino acids. The V end lost 6 bases, the J end lost 8 bases, and 18 bases lay between the germline ends. Germline CDR1 reads SGHKS; CDR2 reads YYEKEE (reference sequence).

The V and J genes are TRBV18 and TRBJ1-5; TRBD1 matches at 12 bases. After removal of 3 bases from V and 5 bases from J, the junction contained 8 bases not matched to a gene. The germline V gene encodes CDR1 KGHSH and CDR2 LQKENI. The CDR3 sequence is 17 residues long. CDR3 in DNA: TGTGCCAGCTCACCGGGGGACAGGGGGCCTCCTTATCAGCCCCAGCATTTT. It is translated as CASSPGDRGPPYQPQHF. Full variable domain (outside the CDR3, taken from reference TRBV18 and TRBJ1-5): NAGVMQNPRHLVRRRGQEARLRCSPMKGHSHVYWYRQLPEEGLKFMVYLQKENIIDESGMPKERFSAEFPKEGPSILRIQQVVRGDSAAYFCASSPGDRGPPYQPQHFGDGTRLSIL.

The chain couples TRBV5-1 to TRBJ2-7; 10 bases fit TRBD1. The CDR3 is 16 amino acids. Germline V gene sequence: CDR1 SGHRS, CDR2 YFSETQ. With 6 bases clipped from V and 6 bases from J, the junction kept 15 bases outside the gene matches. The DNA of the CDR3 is TGCGCCAGCAAAACAAATCCCGGGACAGGGGATTCCGAGCAGTACTTC. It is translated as CASKTNPGTGDSEQYF.

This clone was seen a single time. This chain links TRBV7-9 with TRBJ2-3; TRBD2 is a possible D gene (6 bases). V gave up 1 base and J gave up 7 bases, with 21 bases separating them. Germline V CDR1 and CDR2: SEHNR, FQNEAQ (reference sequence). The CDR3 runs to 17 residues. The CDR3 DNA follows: TGTGCCAGCAGCTTAGGGTCGGGAGTGGTCACCCCAAATACGCAGTATTTT. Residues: CASSLGSGVVTPNTQYF.

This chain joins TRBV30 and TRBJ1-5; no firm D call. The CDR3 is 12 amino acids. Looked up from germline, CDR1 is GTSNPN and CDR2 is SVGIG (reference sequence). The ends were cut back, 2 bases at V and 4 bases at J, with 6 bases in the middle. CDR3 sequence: CAWSTPNQPQHF. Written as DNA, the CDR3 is TGTGCCTGGAGTACCCCTAATCAGCCCCAGCATTTT. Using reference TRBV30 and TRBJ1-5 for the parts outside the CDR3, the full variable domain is SQTIHQWPATLVQPVGSPLSLECTVEGTSNPNLYWYRQAAGRGLQLLFYSVGIGQISSEVPQNLSASRPQDRQFILSSKKLLLSDSGFYLCAWSTPNQPQHFGDGTRLSIL.

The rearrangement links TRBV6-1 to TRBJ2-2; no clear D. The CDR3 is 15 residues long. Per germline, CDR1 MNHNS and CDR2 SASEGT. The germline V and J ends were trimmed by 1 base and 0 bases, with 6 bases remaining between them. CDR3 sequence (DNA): TGTGCCAGCAGTGAAGAGGGTTCGAACACCGGGGAGCTGTTTTTT. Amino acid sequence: CASSEEGSNTGELFF.

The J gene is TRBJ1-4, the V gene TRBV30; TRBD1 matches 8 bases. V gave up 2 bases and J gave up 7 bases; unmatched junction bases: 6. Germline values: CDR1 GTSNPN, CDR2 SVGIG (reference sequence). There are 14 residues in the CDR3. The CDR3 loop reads CAWSPGQGSEKLFF. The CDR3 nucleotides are TGTGCCTGGAGTCCAGGACAGGGCAGTGAAAAACTGTTTTTT.

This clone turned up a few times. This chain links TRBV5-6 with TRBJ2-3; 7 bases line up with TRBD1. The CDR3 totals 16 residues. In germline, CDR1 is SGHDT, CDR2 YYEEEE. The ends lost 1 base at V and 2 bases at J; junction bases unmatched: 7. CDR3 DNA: TGTGCCAGCAGCTTGTTGGGACAGTCTTACACAGATACGCAGTATTTT. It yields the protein CASSLLGQSYTDTQYF.

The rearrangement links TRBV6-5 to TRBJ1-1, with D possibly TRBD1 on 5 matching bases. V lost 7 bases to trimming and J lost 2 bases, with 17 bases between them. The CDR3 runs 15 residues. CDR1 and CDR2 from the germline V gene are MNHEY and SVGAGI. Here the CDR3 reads CASTLRAGINTEAFF. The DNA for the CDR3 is TGTGCCAGCACGCTCAGGGCAGGGATAAACACTGAAGCTTTCTTT.

The CDR3 DNA reads as TGTGCCAGCAGTGAAGCGCGGGGACAGCCCCAGCATTTT. It encodes CASSEARGQPQHF. This chain uses TRBV6-1 with TRBJ1-5, with D unclear. Trimming took 0 bases from V and 7 from J, leaving 7 bases between them. Per the germline V gene, CDR1 is MNHNS and CDR2 is SASEGT. CDR3 length: 13 amino acids.

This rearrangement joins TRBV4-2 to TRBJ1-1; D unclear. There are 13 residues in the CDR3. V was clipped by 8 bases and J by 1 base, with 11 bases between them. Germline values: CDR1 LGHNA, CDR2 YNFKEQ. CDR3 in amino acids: CASRPDGNTEAFF. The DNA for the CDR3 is TGTGCCAGCCGCCCAGATGGGAACACTGAAGCTTTCTTT.

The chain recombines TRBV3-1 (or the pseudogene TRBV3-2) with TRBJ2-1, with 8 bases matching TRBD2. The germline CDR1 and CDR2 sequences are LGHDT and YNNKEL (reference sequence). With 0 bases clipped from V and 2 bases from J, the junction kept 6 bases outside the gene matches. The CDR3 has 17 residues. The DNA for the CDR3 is TGTGCCAGCAGCCAAGATTGGCGGGAGGACACCTACAATGAGCAGTTCTTC. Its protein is CASSQDWREDTYNEQFF.

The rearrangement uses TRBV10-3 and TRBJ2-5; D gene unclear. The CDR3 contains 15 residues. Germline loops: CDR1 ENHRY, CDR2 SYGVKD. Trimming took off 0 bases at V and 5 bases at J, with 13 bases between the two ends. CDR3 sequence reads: CAISESTGTAETQYF. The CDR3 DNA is TGTGCCATCAGTGAGTCGACTGGCACGGCTGAGACCCAGTACTTC.

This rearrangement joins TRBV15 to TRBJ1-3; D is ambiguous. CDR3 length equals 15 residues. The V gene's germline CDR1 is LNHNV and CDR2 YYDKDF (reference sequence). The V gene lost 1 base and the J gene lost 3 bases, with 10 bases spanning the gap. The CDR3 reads CATSRVEGFGNTIYF. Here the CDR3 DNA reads TGTGCCACCAGCAGAGTAGAAGGTTTTGGAAACACCATATATTTT.

CDR3 in DNA: TGTGCCAGCAGCCCCTCCCCCCTTAGCACAGATACGCAGTATTTT. Its translation: CASSPSPLSTDTQYF. This chain links TRBV11-3 with TRBJ2-3; no firm D call. The germline V and J ends were trimmed by 5 bases and 0 bases, with 12 bases remaining between them. Germline V CDR1 and CDR2: SGHNT, YENEEA. The CDR3 length is 15 residues.

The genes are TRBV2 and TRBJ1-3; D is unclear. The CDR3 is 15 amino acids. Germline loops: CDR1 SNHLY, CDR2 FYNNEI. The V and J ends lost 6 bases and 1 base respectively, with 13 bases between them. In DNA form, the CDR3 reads TGTGCCAGCAGAGAGGACGTCTGGTCTGGAAACACCATATATTTT. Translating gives CASREDVWSGNTIYF.

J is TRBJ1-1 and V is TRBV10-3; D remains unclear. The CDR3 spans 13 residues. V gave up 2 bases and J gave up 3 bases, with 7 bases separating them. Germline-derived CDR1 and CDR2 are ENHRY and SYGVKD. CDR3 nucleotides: TGTGCCATCAGTGAGATCGGAGACACTGAAGCTTTCTTT. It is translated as CAISEIGDTEAFF.

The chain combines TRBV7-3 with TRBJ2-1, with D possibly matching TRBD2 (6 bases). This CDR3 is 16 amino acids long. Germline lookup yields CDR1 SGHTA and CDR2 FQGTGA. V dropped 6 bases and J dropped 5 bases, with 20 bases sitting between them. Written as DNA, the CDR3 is TGTGCCAGCAGTTCCTTGGAGGGGAGTCGGGACAATGAGCAGTTCTTC. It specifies CASSSLEGSRDNEQFF.

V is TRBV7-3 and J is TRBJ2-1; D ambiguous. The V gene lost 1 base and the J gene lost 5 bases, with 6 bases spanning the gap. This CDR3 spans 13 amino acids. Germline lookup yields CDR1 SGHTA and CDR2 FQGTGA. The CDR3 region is CASSLSIDNEQFF. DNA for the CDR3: TGTGCCAGCAGCTTAAGCATCGACAATGAGCAGTTCTTC.

The chain's CDR3 is CASSRQENYGYTF. The CDR3 nucleotides read TGTGCCAGCAGCAGACAGGAAAACTATGGCTACACCTTC. The genes are TRBV2 and TRBJ1-2; D might be TRBD1 (6 bases). The germline CDR1 and CDR2 sequences are SNHLY and FYNNEI. The CDR3 covers 13 residues. V lost 6 bases and J 2 bases, leaving 10 bases between the germline ends.

The CDR3, as DNA: TGTGCCTGGAGGGGGACAGCGAACACCGGGGAGCTGTTTTTT. Amino acids: CAWRGTANTGELFF. The chain is built from TRBV30 and TRBJ2-2; 7 nucleotides line up with TRBD1. Germline V lookup: CDR1 GTSNPN, CDR2 SVGIG (reference sequence). Trimming cost V 3 bases and J 0 bases; bases outside gene matches: 1. There are 14 residues in the CDR3.